This is a list of T cell receptor beta chains from one sample in a study of T cells in Graves' hyperthyroidism and ophthalmopathy. Each CDR3 protein is one row after TCRdb ran MiXCR on the multiplex PCR reads. The table lists 600,000 or so distinct CDR3 sequences, 12% to 15% of them singletons. What was sequenced was blood. Receptors originate from a woman aged 18-29 years with Graves' ophthalmopathy. The CDR3 runs from the conserved cysteine through the conserved F or W. A D gene is named only where the DNA matches it firmly. Some rows mark clone size as missing; the rest say once, few, many or name a class of expanded clone.

clone_size: many; j_call: TRBJ1-4; d_call: NA; v_call: TRBV30; cdr3_aa: CAWTARPGEKLFF; cdr3_nt: TGTGCCTGGACGGCGCGGCCAGGAGAAAAACTGTTTTTT
clone_size: NA; j_call: TRBJ2-1; d_call: TRBD2; v_call: TRBV11-2; cdr3_aa: CASSLEGLAGLEQFF; cdr3_nt: TGTGCCAGCAGCTTAGAGGGACTAGCGGGACTTGAGCAGTTCTTC
clone_size: NA; j_call: TRBJ2-1; d_call: NA; v_call: TRBV10-3; cdr3_aa: CAIDRGSTYNEQFF; cdr3_nt: TGTGCCATAGACCGAGGTAGCACCTACAATGAGCAGTTCTTC
clone_size: NA; j_call: TRBJ2-2; d_call: TRBD2; v_call: TRBV19; cdr3_aa: CAALGTRSTGELFF; cdr3_nt: TGTGCCGCCCTGGGGACTAGGTCCACCGGGGAGCTGTTTTTT
clone_size: many; j_call: TRBJ2-1; d_call: TRBD2; v_call: TRBV7-7; cdr3_aa: CASSLATSAYNEQFF; cdr3_nt: TGTGCTAGCAGCTTAGCGACTAGCGCCTACAATGAGCAGTTCTTC
clone_size: few; j_call: TRBJ2-3; d_call: NA; v_call: TRBV28; cdr3_aa: CASSQGPILTDTQYF; cdr3_nt: TGTGCCAGCAGCCAGGGTCCAATACTCACAGATACGCAGTATTTT
clone_size: NA; j_call: TRBJ1-2; d_call: NA; v_call: TRBV10-3; cdr3_aa: CAISESFYGYTF; cdr3_nt: TGTGCCATCAGTGAGTCCTTTTATGGCTACACCTTC
clone_size: many; j_call: TRBJ2-1; d_call: TRBD2; v_call: TRBV6-2/TRBV6-3; cdr3_aa: CASSTGAGVISNEQFF; cdr3_nt: TGTGCCAGCAGTACCGGAGCGGGAGTAATCTCAAATGAGCAGTTCTTC
clone_size: many; j_call: TRBJ2-5; d_call: NA; v_call: TRBV11-3; cdr3_aa: CASSLVGLDQETQYF; cdr3_nt: TGTGCCAGCAGCTTAGTCGGATTGGACCAAGAGACCCAGTACTTC
clone_size: many; j_call: TRBJ2-1; d_call: NA; v_call: TRBV7-2; cdr3_aa: CASSLQLHNEQFF; cdr3_nt: TGTGCCAGCAGCTTACAGCTTCACAATGAGCAGTTCTTC
clone_size: many; j_call: TRBJ2-3; d_call: NA; v_call: TRBV20-1; cdr3_aa: CSAQRGAGRTDTQYF; cdr3_nt: TGCAGTGCCCAACGGGGGGCGGGGCGCACAGATACGCAGTATTTT
clone_size: many; j_call: TRBJ2-7; d_call: NA; v_call: TRBV6-1; cdr3_aa: CASSWTISWEQYF; cdr3_nt: TGTGCCAGCAGTTGGACCATCTCTTGGGAGCAGTACTTC
clone_size: many; j_call: TRBJ2-5; d_call: TRBD1; v_call: TRBV28; cdr3_aa: CASSSDRAIKETQYF; cdr3_nt: TGTGCCAGCAGCTCCGACAGGGCGATCAAAGAGACCCAGTACTTC
clone_size: many; j_call: TRBJ1-1; d_call: NA; v_call: TRBV11-3; cdr3_aa: CASSLDRRYSEAFF; cdr3_nt: TGTGCCAGCAGCTTAGATCGGCGGTACAGTGAAGCTTTCTTT
clone_size: many; j_call: TRBJ1-5; d_call: TRBD1; v_call: TRBV28; cdr3_aa: CASSLSGQGGRPQHF; cdr3_nt: TGTGCCAGCAGTTTATCGGGACAGGGGGGTAGGCCCCAGCATTTT
clone_size: many; j_call: TRBJ1-1; d_call: NA; v_call: TRBV28; cdr3_aa: CASPGALNTAEAFF; cdr3_nt: TGTGCCAGCCCAGGTGCGCTTAACACTGCTGAAGCTTTCTTT
clone_size: many; j_call: TRBJ2-5; d_call: NA; v_call: TRBV7-2; cdr3_aa: CASGDKQETQYF; cdr3_nt: TGTGCCAGCGGCGACAAACAAGAGACCCAGTACTTC
clone_size: many; j_call: TRBJ2-7; d_call: TRBD2; v_call: TRBV7-2; cdr3_aa: CASSRFGLAETYEQYF; cdr3_nt: TGTGCCAGCAGCCGGTTTGGACTAGCGGAAACCTACGAGCAGTACTTC
clone_size: NA; j_call: TRBJ2-7; d_call: TRBD2; v_call: TRBV12-3/TRBV12-4; cdr3_aa: CASSPSSGTPRNEQYF; cdr3_nt: TGTGCCAGCAGCCCTTCGAGCGGGACCCCGAGGAACGAGCAGTACTTC
clone_size: many; j_call: TRBJ2-1; d_call: NA; v_call: TRBV9; cdr3_aa: CASSRLLADYNEQFF; cdr3_nt: TGTGCCAGCAGCCGATTATTAGCGGACTACAATGAGCAGTTCTTC
clone_size: many; j_call: TRBJ1-3; d_call: TRBD1; v_call: TRBV28; cdr3_aa: CASSRTGGGNTIYF; cdr3_nt: TGTGCCAGCAGTCGTACAGGGGGGGGAAACACCATATATTTT
clone_size: many; j_call: TRBJ1-1; d_call: NA; v_call: TRBV20-1; cdr3_aa: CSARADSMNTEAFF; cdr3_nt: TGCAGTGCTAGAGCGGACAGCATGAACACTGAAGCTTTCTTT
clone_size: many; j_call: TRBJ2-1; d_call: TRBD2; v_call: TRBV28; cdr3_aa: CASRTSGLADNEQFF; cdr3_nt: TGTGCCAGCAGGACCTCGGGACTAGCGGACAATGAGCAGTTCTTC
clone_size: many; j_call: TRBJ2-7; d_call: NA; v_call: TRBV28; cdr3_aa: CASSLPLYGLSYEQYF; cdr3_nt: TGTGCCAGCAGTCTTCCCCTCTATGGCCTCTCCTACGAGCAGTACTTC
clone_size: NA; j_call: TRBJ1-6; d_call: NA; v_call: TRBV27; cdr3_aa: CASSLETGYNSPLHF; cdr3_nt: TGTGCCAGCAGTTTGGAGACGGGTTATAATTCACCCCTCCACTTT
clone_size: NA; j_call: TRBJ2-7; d_call: TRBD2; v_call: TRBV7-9; cdr3_aa: CASSVPLADSNEQYF; cdr3_nt: TGTGCCAGCAGCGTGCCACTAGCGGACTCTAACGAGCAGTACTTC
clone_size: many; j_call: TRBJ2-3; d_call: NA; v_call: TRBV5-8; cdr3_aa: CASSPDFRRDTQYF; cdr3_nt: TGTGCCAGCAGCCCCGACTTCCGGAGAGATACGCAGTATTTT
clone_size: many; j_call: TRBJ2-1; d_call: NA; v_call: TRBV9; cdr3_aa: CASSAGTNRVRQFF; cdr3_nt: TGTGCCAGCAGCGCGGGGACCAACCGGGTGAGGCAGTTCTTC
clone_size: NA; j_call: TRBJ2-7; d_call: TRBD1; v_call: TRBV28; cdr3_aa: CASSLWDRGGGYEQYF; cdr3_nt: TGTGCCAGCAGTTTATGGGACAGGGGAGGAGGCTACGAGCAGTACTTC
clone_size: many; j_call: TRBJ2-7; d_call: TRBD2; v_call: TRBV12-3/TRBV12-4; cdr3_aa: CASTWTSGSSYEQYF; cdr3_nt: TGTGCCAGCACCTGGACTAGCGGAAGCTCCTACGAGCAGTACTTC
clone_size: many; j_call: TRBJ2-3; d_call: NA; v_call: TRBV29-1; cdr3_aa: CSEGDTQYF; cdr3_nt: TGCAGCGAAGGGGATACGCAGTATTTT
clone_size: few; j_call: TRBJ1-1; d_call: NA; v_call: TRBV7-9; cdr3_aa: CASSLGDRNGPEAFF; cdr3_nt: TGTGCCAGCAGCTTAGGAGACAGGAATGGGCCTGAAGCTTTCTTT
clone_size: few; j_call: TRBJ2-1; d_call: NA; v_call: TRBV7-2; cdr3_aa: CASSLVGTGIEFF; cdr3_nt: NA
clone_size: many; j_call: TRBJ2-6; d_call: TRBD2; v_call: TRBV12-3/TRBV12-4; cdr3_aa: CASRKAGAGANVLTF; cdr3_nt: TGTGCCAGCAGGAAAGCGGGAGCTGGGGCCAACGTCCTGACTTTC
clone_size: many; j_call: TRBJ1-2; d_call: TRBD1; v_call: TRBV9; cdr3_aa: CASSVGTDRSYGYTF; cdr3_nt: TGTGCCAGCAGCGTCGGGACAGATCGATCCTATGGCTACACCTTC